Each of the 24 T cell receptor beta chains below was sequenced from the same sample in a study of blood T cell repertoires in COVID-19 (dated by TCRdb to between 2020 and 2021). The method was the immunoSEQ multiplex PCR assay. Imported from immuneACCESS, the table was reduced by TCRdb to in-frame sequences with V and J called. These copies leave out some clones; in studies compared against another copy, an unresolved V gene accounts for under half, and the cause of the remainder is not known. This sample is represented by tens of thousands of clones; roughly 90% of them were singletons. 2.8% of the sample comes from the top ten. Sequencing was done on a sample of peripheral blood. The source is a human donor in a cohort sampled during active COVID-19.

Here the CDR3 DNA reads TGTGCCAGCTCACCGGCGGCAGGGGAACCCTCTGGAAACACCATATATTTT. Encoded protein: CASSPAAGEPSGNTIYF. This chain connects TRBV18 to TRBJ1-3; TRBD1 might be the D (6 bases). V lost 3 bases to trimming and J lost 0 bases, with 15 bases between them. Germline V gene data show CDR1 as KGHSH and CDR2 as LQKENI. The CDR3 runs to 17 residues.

This clone was picked up a small number of times. This rearrangement joins TRBV15 to TRBJ1-4, with D unresolved. CDR1 and CDR2 (germline): LNHNV, YYDKDF (reference sequence). The V and J ends lost 1 base and 8 bases respectively, with 14 bases between them. CDR3 size: 15 residues. The CDR3 nucleotides are TGTGCCACCAGCAGAGTCGCAGGTCCTGAAGAAAAACTGTTTTTT. Translation gives CATSRVAGPEEKLFF.

The chain links TRBV29-1 to TRBJ2-2; 9 positions match TRBD1. V shed 7 bases, J shed 5 bases, and the junction held 2 bases outside the gene matches. The CDR3 totals 12 residues. Per germline, CDR1 SQVTM and CDR2 ANQGSEA. Written as DNA, the CDR3 is TGCAGCGGGACAGGGGAGACCGGGGAGCTGTTTTTT. Protein sequence: CSGTGETGELFF.

This rearrangement joins TRBV5-1 to TRBJ2-7, with a tentative D call TRBD1 (6 bases). The CDR3 runs to 20 residues. Per germline, CDR1 SGHRS and CDR2 YFSETQ. Trimming pared 4 bases from V and 0 bases from J, leaving 29 bases between. The CDR3: CASSPTGNPLFGSHSYEQYF. In DNA, the CDR3 is TGCGCCAGCAGCCCTACAGGGAACCCTCTTTTCGGGTCCCACTCCTACGAGCAGTACTTC.

V is TRBV5-4 and J is TRBJ2-3; 12 positions agree with TRBD2. This CDR3 is built from 15 residues. Germline lookup yields CDR1 SGHNT and CDR2 YYREEE (reference sequence). V was pared by 5 bases and J by 5 bases, with 6 bases of the junction left unmatched. CDR3 in DNA: TGTGCCAGCAGGACTAGCGGGGGTGATATAGATACGCAGTATTTT. Translation gives CASRTSGGDIDTQYF. Complete variable domain (other parts from reference TRBV5-4 and TRBJ2-3): ETGVTQSPTHLIKTRGQQVTLRCSSQSGHNTVSWYQQALGQGPQFIFQYYREEENGRGNFPPRFSGLQFPNYSSELNVNALELDDSALYLCASRTSGGDIDTQYFGPGTRLTVL.

The rearrangement joins TRBV6-5 to TRBJ2-3; TRBD2 matches 9 bases. Germline assignment: CDR1 MNHEY and CDR2 SVGAGI. The trim removed 8 bases at V and 4 bases at J, leaving 10 bases unmatched. This CDR3 contains 15 residues. CDR3 sequence reads: CASRRVAGDSDTQYF. DNA for the CDR3: TGTGCCAGCCGCAGGGTAGCGGGGGACTCAGATACGCAGTATTTT.

This sequence joins TRBV9 and TRBJ2-7; TRBD1 aligns across 8 bases. This CDR3 contains 15 residues. J was trimmed by 2 bases and V by 1 base; bases with no gene match: 5. Germline V gene sequence: CDR1 SGDLS, CDR2 YYNGEE. The CDR3 reads CASSVPGTGPYEQYF. In nucleotides, the CDR3 is TGTGCCAGCAGCGTACCAGGGACAGGACCCTACGAGCAGTACTTC.

The rearrangement joins TRBV11-1 to TRBJ1-1; D uncertain. The germline V gene encodes CDR1 SGHAT and CDR2 FQDESV (reference sequence). V shed 1 base and J shed 4 bases, with 7 bases lying between them. The CDR3 runs to 13 residues. For the CDR3, the DNA is TGTGCCAGCAGCTTAGTTCTTAGCACTGAAGCTTTCTTT. Protein sequence: CASSLVLSTEAFF.

The gene calls are TRBV11-2 and TRBJ2-7; perhaps TRBD2 as D (6 bases). In germline, CDR1 is SGHAT, CDR2 FQNNGV. Trimming took off 1 base at V and 4 bases at J, with 8 bases between the two ends. The CDR3 is 13 residues long. The CDR3 bases are TGTGCCAGCAGCTTAGGAGGAGGGTACGAGCAGTACTTC. This sequence encodes CASSLGGGYEQYF.

This rearrangement joins TRBV28 to TRBJ2-7; 9 nucleotides agree with TRBD1. Unmatched junction bases numbered 4, after V lost 2 bases and J lost 2 bases. The CDR3 has 15 amino acids. Looked up from germline, CDR1 is MDHEN and CDR2 is SYDVKM. Here the CDR3 reads CASSLDGTGPYEQYF. Written as DNA, the CDR3 is TGTGCCAGCAGTTTAGATGGGACAGGGCCCTACGAGCAGTACTTC.

This rearrangement joins TRBV29-1 to TRBJ1-2, with 7 bases identical to TRBD1. The CDR3 consists of 13 residues. V shed 7 bases and J 3 bases; nucleotides not matched to a gene: 8. Germline loops: CDR1 SQVTM, CDR2 ANQGSEA. CDR3 in DNA: TGCAGCGCAGGGGGGGATGAGGACTATGGCTACACCTTC. Amino acid sequence: CSAGGDEDYGYTF.

DNA of the CDR3: TGTGCCACCAGTGACCCCACAGGGCCCTATGGCTACACCTTC. As protein: CATSDPTGPYGYTF. The J gene is TRBJ1-2, the V gene TRBV24-1, with D maybe TRBD1 (6 bases). V lost 4 bases and J lost 4, with 12 bases in between. The CDR3 is made up of 14 amino acids. CDR1 and CDR2 (germline): KGHDR, SFDVKD.

The CDR3 is CASSETGTDHNEQFF. The CDR3 DNA sequence: TGTGCCAGCAGTGAGACAGGGACTGATCACAATGAGCAGTTCTTC. The genes are TRBV6-1 and TRBJ2-1; D possibly corresponds to TRBD1 (7 bases). The V and J ends lost 3 bases and 5 bases respectively, with 14 bases between them. The germline V gene has CDR1 MNHNS and CDR2 SASEGT. The CDR3 consists of 15 residues.

The V call is TRBV5-8, the J call TRBJ2-7; no clear D. This CDR3 spans 13 amino acids. From germline, CDR1 is SGHTS and CDR2 YDEGEE. Between the trimmed V and J ends, which lost 0 bases and 3 bases, there was a span of 7 bases. CDR3 residues: CASSLGWSYEQYF. As DNA, the CDR3 is TGTGCCAGCAGCTTGGGATGGAGCTACGAGCAGTACTTC. The complete variable domain, with remaining parts taken from reference TRBV5-8 and TRBJ2-7, reads EAGVTQSPTHLIKTRGQQATLRCSPISGHTSVYWYQQALGLGLQFLLWYDEGEERNRGNFPPRFSGRQFPNYSSELNVNALELEDSALYLCASSLGWSYEQYFGPGTRLTVT.

The CDR3 coding sequence is TGTGCCAGCAGCTCTCTAGCGGCAGAGACCCAGTACTTC. This gives the protein CASSSLAAETQYF. The genes are TRBV7-9 and TRBJ2-5, with TRBD2 matching 7 bases. From germline, CDR1 is SEHNR and CDR2 FQNEAQ (reference sequence). V dropped 4 bases and J dropped 4; count of bases not matched to a gene: 3. This CDR3 spans 13 amino acids.

J is TRBJ2-5 and V is TRBV18; perhaps TRBD1 as D (6 bases). The CDR3 sequence is 15 residues long. V gave up 4 bases and J gave up 1 base, with 13 bases separating them. CDR1 KGHSH and CDR2 LQKENI come from the germline V gene. The CDR3 protein is CASSQTGRTQETQYF. The CDR3 DNA is TGTGCCAGCTCACAAACAGGGCGGACCCAAGAGACCCAGTACTTC.

The table lists this clone with a few counts. J is TRBJ1-2 and V is TRBV2; a possible D gene is TRBD1 (6 bases). Germline CDR1 reads SNHLY; CDR2 reads FYNNEI. The length of the CDR3 is 15 residues. V was shortened by 4 bases and J by 5 bases, with 17 bases between the two germline ends. CDR3 in DNA: TGTGCCAGCAGTGCGTTAGGACAGCAGATTTATGGCTACACCTTC. Its protein is CASSALGQQIYGYTF.

V usage is TRBV5-1 and J usage is TRBJ2-2, with TRBD2 identical over 9 bases. The CDR3 sequence is 16 residues long. Germline assignment: CDR1 SGHRS and CDR2 YFSETQ. The V gene end was trimmed by 0 bases and the J gene end by 6 bases; junction bases not matched to a gene: 6. The CDR3 sequence: CASSLAERGAPGELFF. In DNA form, the CDR3 reads TGCGCCAGCAGCTTGGCCGAGCGGGGGGCCCCCGGGGAGCTGTTTTTT.

The V and J genes are TRBV6-2 or TRBV6-3 and TRBJ2-7; 9 bases are a match to TRBD2. V lost 2 bases, J lost 9 bases, and 8 bases stayed unmatched. CDR1 and CDR2 (germline): MNHEY, SVGEGT. The CDR3 has 14 residues. The CDR3 loop reads CASSYLGGAGGQYF. The CDR3 DNA is TGTGCCAGCAGTTACCTCGGGGGAGCGGGAGGGCAGTACTTC.

The rearrangement uses TRBV19 and TRBJ2-1, with TRBD1 as a possible D gene (5 bases). Germline V gene lookup returns CDR1 LNHDA and CDR2 SQIVND (reference sequence). V was trimmed by 8 bases and J by 0 bases, leaving 11 bases between them. CDR3 length: 14 amino acids. The CDR3 is CASGAGNSYNEQFF. CDR3 coding DNA: TGTGCCAGTGGGGCCGGCAACTCCTACAATGAGCAGTTCTTC. The complete variable domain, with remaining parts taken from reference TRBV19 and TRBJ2-1, reads DGGITQSPKYLFRKEGQNVTLSCEQNLNHDAMYWYRQDPGQGLRLIYYSQIVNDFQKGDIAEGYSVSREKKESFPLTVTSAQKNPTAFYLCASGAGNSYNEQFFGPGTRLTVL.

The chain employs TRBV7-7 and TRBJ2-4; maybe TRBD2 (6 bases). The germline gives CDR1 SSHAT, CDR2 FNYEAQ (reference sequence). This CDR3 spans 21 amino acids. Trimming took 0 bases from V and 0 from J, leaving 24 bases between them. CDR3 coding DNA: TGTGCCAGCAGCTTAGCGAGACTAGTTAGGCCACCCTTTTTAGCCAAAAACATTCAGTACTTC. It specifies CASSLARLVRPPFLAKNIQYF.

The chain recombines TRBV6-5 with TRBJ1-3; TRBD1 is a possible D gene (5 bases). The V and J ends lost 5 bases and 2 bases respectively, with 13 bases between them. The CDR3 is 15 residues long. Germline V gene sequence: CDR1 MNHEY, CDR2 SVGAGI. CDR3 in amino acids: CASSTHRITGNTIYF. The CDR3 coding sequence is TGTGCCAGCAGTACTCACAGGATAACTGGAAACACCATATATTTT.

The genes are TRBV28 and TRBJ1-1, with TRBD1 matching over 7 bases. J was trimmed by 6 bases and V by 4 bases; bases with no gene match: 5. CDR1 and CDR2 (germline): MDHEN, SYDVKM. The CDR3 totals 13 residues. CDR3 DNA: TGTGCCAGCAGTTCTGGGACAGCCCCTGAAGCTTTCTTT. It encodes CASSSGTAPEAFF.

This chain joins TRBV7-9 and TRBJ2-4; tentatively, D is TRBD2 (5 bases). The CDR3 covers 12 residues. V was shortened by 5 bases and J by 8 bases, with 10 bases between the two germline ends. The germline V gene encodes CDR1 SEHNR and CDR2 FQNEAQ (reference sequence). The CDR3 DNA reads TGTGCCAGCAGCCCGGAGGATGACATTCAGTACTTC. Residues: CASSPEDDIQYF.